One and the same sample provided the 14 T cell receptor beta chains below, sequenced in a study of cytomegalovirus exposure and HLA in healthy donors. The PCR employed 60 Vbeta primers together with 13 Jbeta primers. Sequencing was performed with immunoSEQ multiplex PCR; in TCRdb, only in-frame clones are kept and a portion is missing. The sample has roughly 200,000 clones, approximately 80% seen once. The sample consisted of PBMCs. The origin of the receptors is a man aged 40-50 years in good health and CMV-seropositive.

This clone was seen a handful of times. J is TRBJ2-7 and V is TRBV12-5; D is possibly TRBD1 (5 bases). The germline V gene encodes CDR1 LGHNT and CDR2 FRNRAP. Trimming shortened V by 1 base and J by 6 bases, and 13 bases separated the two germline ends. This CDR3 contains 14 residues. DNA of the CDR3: TGTGCTAGTGGTTTGGGGTCCGCAGGGCGCGAGCAGTACTTC. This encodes CASGLGSAGREQYF.

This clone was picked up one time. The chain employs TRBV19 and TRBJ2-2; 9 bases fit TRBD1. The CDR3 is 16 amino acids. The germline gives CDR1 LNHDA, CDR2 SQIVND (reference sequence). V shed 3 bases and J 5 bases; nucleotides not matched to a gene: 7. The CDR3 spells CASSMDRGDRTGELFF. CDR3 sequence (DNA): TGTGCCAGTAGTATGGACAGGGGTGATAGGACCGGGGAGCTGTTTTTT.

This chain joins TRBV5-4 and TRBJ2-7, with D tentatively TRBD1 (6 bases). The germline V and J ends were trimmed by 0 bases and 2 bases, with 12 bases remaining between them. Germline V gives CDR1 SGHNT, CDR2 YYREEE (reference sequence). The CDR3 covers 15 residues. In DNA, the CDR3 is TGTGCCAGCAGCTTGGGGACAGCAACTACCTACGAGCAGTACTTC. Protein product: CASSLGTATTYEQYF.

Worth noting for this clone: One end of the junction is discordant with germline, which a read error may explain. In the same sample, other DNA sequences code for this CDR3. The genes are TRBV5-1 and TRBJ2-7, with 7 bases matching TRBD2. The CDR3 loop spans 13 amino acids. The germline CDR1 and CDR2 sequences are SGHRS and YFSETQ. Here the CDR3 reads CASSLKGGREQYF. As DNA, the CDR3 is TGCGCCAGTAGCTTGAAGGGAGGGAGGGAGCAGTACTTC. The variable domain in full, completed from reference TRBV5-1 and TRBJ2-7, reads KAGVTQTPRYLIKTRGQQVTLSCSPISGHRSVSWYQQTPGQGLQFLFEYFSETQRNKGNFPGRFSGRQFSNSRSEMNVSTLELGDSALYLCASSLKGGREQYFGPGTRLTVT.

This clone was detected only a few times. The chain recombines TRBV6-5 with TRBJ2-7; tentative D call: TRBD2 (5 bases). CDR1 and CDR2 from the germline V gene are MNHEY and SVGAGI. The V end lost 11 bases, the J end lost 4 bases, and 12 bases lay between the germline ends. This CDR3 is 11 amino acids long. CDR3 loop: CAVHTGYEQYF. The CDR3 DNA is TGTGCCGTACACACGGGATACGAGCAGTACTTC.

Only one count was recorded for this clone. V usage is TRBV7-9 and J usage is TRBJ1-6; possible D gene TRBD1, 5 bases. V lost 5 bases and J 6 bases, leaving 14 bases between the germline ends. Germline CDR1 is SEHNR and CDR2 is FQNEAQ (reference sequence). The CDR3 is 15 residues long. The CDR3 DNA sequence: TGTGCCAGCAGCCCATCAGACAGCCCTAATTCACCCCTCCACTTT. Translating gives CASSPSDSPNSPLHF.

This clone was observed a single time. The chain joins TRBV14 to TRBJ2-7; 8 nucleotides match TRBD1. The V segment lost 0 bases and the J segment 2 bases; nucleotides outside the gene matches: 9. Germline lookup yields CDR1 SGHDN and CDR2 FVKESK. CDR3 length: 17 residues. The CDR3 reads CASSQDIVGTGPYEQYF. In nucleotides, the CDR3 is TGTGCCAGCAGCCAAGATATAGTGGGGACAGGACCCTACGAGCAGTACTTC. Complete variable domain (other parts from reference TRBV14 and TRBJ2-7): EAGVTQFPSHSVIEKGQTVTLRCDPISGHDNLYWYRRVMGKEIKFLLHFVKESKQDESGMPNNRFLAERTGGTYSTLKVQPAELEDSGVYFCASSQDIVGTGPYEQYFGPGTRLTVT.

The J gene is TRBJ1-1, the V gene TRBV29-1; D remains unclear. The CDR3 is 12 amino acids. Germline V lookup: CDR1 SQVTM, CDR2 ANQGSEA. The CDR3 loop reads CGEERGGTEAFF. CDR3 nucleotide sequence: TGCGGGGAGGAGCGTGGAGGCACTGAAGCTTTCTTT.

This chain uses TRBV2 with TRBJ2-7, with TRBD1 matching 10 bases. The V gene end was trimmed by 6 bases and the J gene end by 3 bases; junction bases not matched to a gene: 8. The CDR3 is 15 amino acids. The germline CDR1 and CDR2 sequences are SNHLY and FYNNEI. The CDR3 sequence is CASRYRQGASYEQYF. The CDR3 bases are TGTGCCAGCAGGTACCGACAGGGGGCAAGCTACGAGCAGTACTTC.

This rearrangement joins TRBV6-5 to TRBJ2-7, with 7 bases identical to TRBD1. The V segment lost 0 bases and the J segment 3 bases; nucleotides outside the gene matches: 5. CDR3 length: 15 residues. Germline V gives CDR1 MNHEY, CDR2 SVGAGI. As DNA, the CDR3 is TGTGCCAGCAGTTACTCTCCACAGGGGCTCTACGAGCAGTACTTC. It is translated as CASSYSPQGLYEQYF.

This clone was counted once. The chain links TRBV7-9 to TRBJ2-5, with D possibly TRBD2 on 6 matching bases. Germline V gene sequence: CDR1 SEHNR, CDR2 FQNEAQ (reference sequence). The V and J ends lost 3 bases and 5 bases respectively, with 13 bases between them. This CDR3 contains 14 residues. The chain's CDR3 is CASSLARGWETQYF. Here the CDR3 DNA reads TGTGCCAGCAGCTTGGCTCGGGGGTGGGAGACCCAGTACTTC.

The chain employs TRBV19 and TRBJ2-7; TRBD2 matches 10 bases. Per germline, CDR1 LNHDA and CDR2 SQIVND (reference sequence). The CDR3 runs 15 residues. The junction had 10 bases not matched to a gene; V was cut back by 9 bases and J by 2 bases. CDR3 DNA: TGTGCCAGCAGTCCTCTAGCGGGGGTTCCCTACGAGCAGTACTTC. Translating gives CASSPLAGVPYEQYF.

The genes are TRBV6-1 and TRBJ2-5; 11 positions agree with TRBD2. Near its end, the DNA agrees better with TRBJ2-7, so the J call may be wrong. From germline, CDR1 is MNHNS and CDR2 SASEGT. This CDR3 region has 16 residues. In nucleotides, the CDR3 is TGTGCCAGCAGTGGGTCTAGCGGGAGGAGCTCCTACGAGCAGTACTTC. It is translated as CASSGSSGRSSYEQYF.

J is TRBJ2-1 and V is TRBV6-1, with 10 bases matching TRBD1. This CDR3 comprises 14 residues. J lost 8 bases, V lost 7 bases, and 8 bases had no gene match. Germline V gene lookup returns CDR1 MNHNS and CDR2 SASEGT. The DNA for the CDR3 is TGTGCCAGCAACCCGGGACAGGGGTGGGATGAGCAGTTCTTC. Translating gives CASNPGQGWDEQFF.